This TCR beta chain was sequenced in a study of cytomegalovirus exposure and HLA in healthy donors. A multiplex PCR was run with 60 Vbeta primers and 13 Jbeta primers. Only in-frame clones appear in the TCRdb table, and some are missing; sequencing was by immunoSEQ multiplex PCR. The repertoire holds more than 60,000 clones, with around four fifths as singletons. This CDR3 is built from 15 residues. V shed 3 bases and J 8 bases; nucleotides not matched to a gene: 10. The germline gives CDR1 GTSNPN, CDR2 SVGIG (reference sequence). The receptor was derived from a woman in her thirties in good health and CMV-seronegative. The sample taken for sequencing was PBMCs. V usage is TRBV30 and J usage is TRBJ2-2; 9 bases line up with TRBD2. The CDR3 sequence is CAWSGRGGLSGELFF. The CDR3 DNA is TGTGCCTGGAGCGGGCGGGGGGGCCTATCTGGGGAGCTGTTTTTT. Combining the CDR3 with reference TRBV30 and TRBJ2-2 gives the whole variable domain SQTIHQWPATLVQPVGSPLSLECTVEGTSNPNLYWYRQAAGRGLQLLFYSVGIGQISSEVPQNLSASRPQDRQFILSSKKLLLSDSGFYLCAWSGRGGLSGELFFGEGSRLTVL.